This TCR beta chain was captured by sequencing in a study of blood T cell repertoires in COVID-19. Whole-study context: Spain, Italy and the United States supplied samples that represented acute and convalescent COVID-19.

Under the authors' procedure: Using reference gene primer amplification, nucleated cell counts were estimated. Assay: immunoSEQ multiplex PCR; the TCRdb copy retains only in-frame clones and omits some. V and J calls and clone size are as listed in that table; D and trimming were resolved from the DNA. This repertoire shows about 360,000 clones, approximately 86% found once; its top ten account for roughly 7.2%. Trimming took 5 bases from V and 1 from J, leaving 8 bases between them. Germline values: CDR1 SEHNR, CDR2 FQNEAQ (reference sequence). The CDR3 consists of 13 residues. The chain recombines TRBV7-9 with TRBJ1-1; D gene ambiguous. Sequencing was carried out using peripheral blood. The receptor was derived from a woman aged 55 to 70 with COVID-19, enrolled during active disease. CDR3 nucleotide sequence: TGTGCCAGCAGCGCGGCGGGGAACACTGAAGCTTTCTTT. This translates into CASSAAGNTEAFF.